The rows below give T cell receptor beta chains drawn from one sample of a study of blood T cell repertoires in COVID-19. TCRdb's table, derived via immunoSEQ multiplex PCR, lists solely in-frame clones and lacks some. Among over 100,000 clones listed, over 60% were seen once. The material sequenced was peripheral blood. The receptors originated from a woman between 65 and 79 years old with acute or convalescent COVID-19. Each CDR3 is given with its conserved first and last residue. The D gene is left open where the match is weak. Size is stated for part of the rows, as once, few or many counts, or as a class when the clone is expanded.

abundance: many; j_gene: TRBJ2-2; v_gene: TRBV7-6; d_gene: TRBD1; CDR3aa: CASSLGTETGELFF; CDR3nt: TGTGCCAGCAGCCTAGGGACAGAGACCGGGGAGCTGTTTTTT
abundance: few; j_gene: TRBJ1-3; v_gene: TRBV6-6; d_gene: .; CDR3aa: CASSTGSSGNTIYF; CDR3nt: TGTGCCAGCAGTACAGGCAGCTCTGGAAACACCATATATTTT
abundance: once; j_gene: TRBJ1-1; v_gene: TRBV19; d_gene: .; CDR3aa: CASSLIRGPEAFF; CDR3nt: TGTGCCAGTAGTCTGATAAGGGGTCCTGAAGCTTTCTTT
abundance: .; j_gene: TRBJ1-2; v_gene: TRBV7-2; d_gene: .; CDR3aa: CASSPGGAYYGYTF; CDR3nt: TGTGCCAGCAGCCCTGGGGGGGCCTACTATGGCTACACCTTC
abundance: few; j_gene: TRBJ2-2; v_gene: TRBV6-5; d_gene: .; CDR3aa: CASKRAPANTGELFF; CDR3nt: TGTGCCAGCAAGAGGGCCCCCGCGAACACCGGGGAGCTGTTTTTT
abundance: .; j_gene: TRBJ2-7; v_gene: TRBV21-1; d_gene: .; CDR3aa: CASSKDLAGGTSTIWQYF; CDR3nt: TGTGCCAGCAGCAAAGATCTAGCGGGAGGGACGAGTACTATATGGCAGTACTTC
abundance: .; j_gene: TRBJ2-7; v_gene: TRBV19; d_gene: TRBD2; CDR3aa: CASSISGGSLSEQYF; CDR3nt: TGTGCCAGTAGTATAAGCGGCGGGAGCCTTTCCGAGCAGTACTTC
abundance: .; j_gene: TRBJ1-2; v_gene: TRBV6-2/TRBV6-3; d_gene: .; CDR3aa: CASSYSDRAYTF; CDR3nt: TGTGCCAGCAGTTACTCTGACAGAGCCTACACCTTC
abundance: .; j_gene: TRBJ2-5; v_gene: TRBV5-5; d_gene: TRBD2; CDR3aa: CASSLDGGYQETQYF; CDR3nt: TGTGCCAGCAGCTTGGACGGGGGGTACCAAGAGACCCAGTACTTC
abundance: .; j_gene: TRBJ2-1; v_gene: TRBV9; d_gene: .; CDR3aa: CASSPRLSLLSYNEQFF; CDR3nt: TGTGCCAGCAGCCCCCGACTGAGCCTGTTATCCTACAATGAGCAGTTCTTC
abundance: .; j_gene: TRBJ1-1; v_gene: TRBV5-1; d_gene: TRBD1; CDR3aa: CASSTQGVGNTEAFF; CDR3nt: TGCGCCAGCAGCACACAGGGGGTGGGAAACACTGAAGCTTTCTTT
abundance: .; j_gene: TRBJ2-3; v_gene: TRBV19; d_gene: .; CDR3aa: CASSINPEAPSDTQYF; CDR3nt: TGTGCCAGTAGTATCAATCCCGAGGCCCCGTCGGATACGCAGTATTTT
abundance: .; j_gene: TRBJ1-2; v_gene: TRBV6-5; d_gene: .; CDR3aa: CASSFTGTNYGYTF; CDR3nt: TGTGCCAGCAGTTTCACAGGCACTAACTATGGCTACACCTTC
abundance: many; j_gene: TRBJ2-1; v_gene: TRBV28; d_gene: .; CDR3aa: CASSPSPPKPDEQFF; CDR3nt: TGTGCCAGCAGTCCGTCGCCCCCGAAGCCTGATGAGCAGTTCTTC
abundance: .; j_gene: TRBJ1-5; v_gene: TRBV7-6; d_gene: .; CDR3aa: CASSFAGGGPQHF; CDR3nt: TGTGCCAGCAGCTTCGCCGGGGGGGGGCCCCAGCATTTT
abundance: .; j_gene: TRBJ2-7; v_gene: TRBV5-1; d_gene: .; CDR3aa: CASSLEGIAYEQYF; CDR3nt: TGCGCCAGCAGCCTCGAGGGAATTGCCTACGAGCAGTACTTC
abundance: .; j_gene: TRBJ2-3; v_gene: TRBV11-3; d_gene: TRBD2; CDR3aa: CASSLEPWTSGGPNTDTQYF; CDR3nt: TGTGCCAGCAGCTTAGAGCCCTGGACTAGCGGGGGACCCAACACAGATACGCAGTATTTT
abundance: .; j_gene: TRBJ2-5; v_gene: TRBV5-1; d_gene: .; CDR3aa: CASSPGHFTDETQYF; CDR3nt: TGCGCCAGCAGCCCAGGACACTTCACGGATGAGACCCAGTACTTC
abundance: .; j_gene: TRBJ1-5; v_gene: TRBV28; d_gene: .; CDR3aa: CASSTLGTLNQPQHF; CDR3nt: TGTGCCAGCAGTACGCTAGGGACACTTAATCAGCCCCAGCATTTT
abundance: .; j_gene: TRBJ2-3; v_gene: TRBV15; d_gene: .; CDR3aa: CATSRVQSAGTDTQYF; CDR3nt: TGTGCCACCAGCAGGGTGCAGAGCGCGGGCACAGATACGCAGTATTTT
abundance: .; j_gene: TRBJ1-4; v_gene: TRBV4-1; d_gene: TRBD1; CDR3aa: CASSQDLRQGINEKLFF; CDR3nt: TGCGCCAGCAGCCAAGACCTCCGACAGGGCATTAATGAAAAACTGTTTTTT
abundance: .; j_gene: TRBJ2-1; v_gene: TRBV3-1/TRBV3-2; d_gene: TRBD2; CDR3aa: CASSLLGGRAGEQFF; CDR3nt: TGTGCCAGCAGCCTTCTGGGCGGGAGGGCCGGTGAGCAGTTCTTC
abundance: .; j_gene: TRBJ1-1; v_gene: TRBV19; d_gene: .; CDR3aa: CASRALGENTEAFF; CDR3nt: TGTGCCAGTAGGGCCCTAGGAGAGAACACTGAAGCTTTCTTT
abundance: .; j_gene: TRBJ2-3; v_gene: TRBV6-2/TRBV6-3; d_gene: TRBD1; CDR3aa: CASSPDGTGGPDTQYF; CDR3nt: TGTGCCAGCAGTCCGGATGGGACAGGGGGGCCAGATACGCAGTATTTT
abundance: .; j_gene: TRBJ1-5; v_gene: TRBV2; d_gene: .; CDR3aa: CASKRTDSLNQPQHF; CDR3nt: TGTGCCAGCAAGAGGACCGACAGTCTAAATCAGCCCCAGCATTTT
abundance: .; j_gene: TRBJ1-1; v_gene: TRBV5-1; d_gene: TRBD1; CDR3aa: CASSPTGQPPEAFF; CDR3nt: TGCGCCAGCAGCCCCACGGGACAGCCGCCTGAAGCTTTCTTT
abundance: .; j_gene: TRBJ1-1; v_gene: TRBV28; d_gene: TRBD1; CDR3aa: CASSLPGQGITEAFF; CDR3nt: TGTGCCAGCAGTTTACCGGGACAGGGGATCACTGAAGCTTTCTTT
abundance: .; j_gene: TRBJ1-5; v_gene: TRBV6-5; d_gene: .; CDR3aa: CASRRANQPQHF; CDR3nt: TGTGCCAGCCGGAGGGCGAATCAGCCCCAGCATTTT